This TCR beta chain was recorded in a study of T-cell reconstitution after alpha-beta-depleted transplantation in children. For TCRbeta, the library was prepared with unique molecular identifiers. TCRdb re-analysed the PCR reads in MiXCR, keeping a single row per CDR3 protein. The sample lists about 120,000 distinct CDR3 sequences; 20% to 25% were seen once. V gave up 0 bases and J gave up 6 bases, with 12 bases separating them. Germline CDR1 SGDLS, CDR2 YYNGEE. CDR3 length: 14 amino acids. This specimen was PBMCs, mostly from graft donor cells, taken 180 days after TCRalphabeta/CD19-depleted stem cell transplant. The sequence was obtained from a male patient aged 2-10 years who had a stem cell transplant for chronic granulomatous disease, so the T cells may come from the graft donor. V and J are TRBV9 and TRBJ1-1, with D perhaps TRBD1 (5 bases). This CDR3 reads CASSVVLRGSEAFF. Written as DNA, the CDR3 is TGTGCCAGCAGCGTAGTCTTGAGGGGCTCTGAAGCTTTCTTT.